What follows are 2 T cell receptor beta chains derived from one specimen sequenced in a study of neurological immune-mediated disorders. TCRdb analysed the 5' RACE reads with MiXCR anew, one entry per CDR3 protein. In the table there are approximately 47,000 distinct CDR3 sequences, approximately 15% of which are singletons. Described time point: longitudinal time-point 3. What was sequenced was PBMCs. The receptors come from a man aged 30 to 39 in good health.

This clonotype was found many times. The chain recombines TRBV5-5 with TRBJ2-7; 7 bases line up with TRBD2. The length of the CDR3 is 15 residues. V lost 0 bases and J lost 3; bases outside the gene matches: 6. CDR1 is SGHKS and CDR2 is YYEKEE in the germline V gene (reference sequence). In nucleotides, the CDR3 is TGTGCCAGCAGCTTGGCCTGGTCGGGGGGCTACGAGCAGTACTTC. Translated: CASSLAWSGGYEQYF.

In its sample, this clonotype was seen many times. V is TRBV5-1 and J is TRBJ1-5; 8 bases are a match to TRBD1. Germline CDR1 and CDR2: SGHRS and YFSETQ. The V gene end was trimmed by 4 bases and the J gene end by 3 bases; junction bases not matched to a gene: 6. There are 15 residues in the CDR3. CDR3 amino acids: CASSQTTGDNQPQHF. CDR3 in DNA: TGCGCCAGCAGCCAAACGACAGGGGACAATCAGCCCCAGCATTTT.